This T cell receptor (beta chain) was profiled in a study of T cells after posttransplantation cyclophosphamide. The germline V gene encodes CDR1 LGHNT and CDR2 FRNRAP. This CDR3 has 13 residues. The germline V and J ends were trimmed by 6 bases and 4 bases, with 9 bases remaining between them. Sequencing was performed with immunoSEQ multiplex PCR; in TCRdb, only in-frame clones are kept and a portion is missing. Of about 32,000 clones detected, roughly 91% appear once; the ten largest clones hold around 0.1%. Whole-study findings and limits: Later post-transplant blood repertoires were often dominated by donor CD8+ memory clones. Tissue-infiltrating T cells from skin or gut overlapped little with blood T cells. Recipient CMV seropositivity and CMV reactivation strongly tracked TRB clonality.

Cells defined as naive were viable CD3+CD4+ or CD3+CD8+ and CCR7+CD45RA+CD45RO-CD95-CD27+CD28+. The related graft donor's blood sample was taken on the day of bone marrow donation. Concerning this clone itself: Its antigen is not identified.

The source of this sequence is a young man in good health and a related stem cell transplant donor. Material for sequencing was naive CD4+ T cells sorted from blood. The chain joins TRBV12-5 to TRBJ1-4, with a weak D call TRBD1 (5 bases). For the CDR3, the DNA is TGTGCTAGTGGCGGACAACTTAATGAAAAACTGTTTTTT. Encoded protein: CASGGQLNEKLFF.